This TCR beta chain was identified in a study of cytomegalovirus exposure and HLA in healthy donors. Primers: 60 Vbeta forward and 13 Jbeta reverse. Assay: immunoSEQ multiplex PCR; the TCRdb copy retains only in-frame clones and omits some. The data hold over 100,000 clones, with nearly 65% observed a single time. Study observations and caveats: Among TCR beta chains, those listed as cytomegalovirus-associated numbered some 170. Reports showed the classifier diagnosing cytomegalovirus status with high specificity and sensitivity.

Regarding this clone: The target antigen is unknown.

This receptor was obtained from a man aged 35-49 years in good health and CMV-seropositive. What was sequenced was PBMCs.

CDR3 protein: CASSLGRDISTDTQYF. The CDR3 nucleotides read TGTGCCAGCAGTTTAGGAAGGGACATAAGCACAGATACGCAGTATTTT. The chain has TRBV28 and TRBJ2-3, with D possibly being TRBD1 (6 bases). Germline V gene sequence: CDR1 MDHEN, CDR2 SYDVKM. V was trimmed by 2 bases and J by 0 bases, leaving 12 bases between them. CDR3 length: 16 amino acids.